A single sample gave rise to the 5 T cell receptor beta chains below, sequenced in a study of T cells after yellow fever vaccination. TCRdb recomputed calls from the 5' RACE reads with MiXCR, one row per CDR3 protein. The sample yields some 320,000 distinct CDR3 sequences, about 10% seen once. Sequencing used CD4+ T cells sorted from PBMCs, obtained 5 days after the yellow fever booster vaccination. The receptors derive from a man aged 18 to 30 who received the YFV17D yellow fever vaccine.

This chain links TRBV29-1 with TRBJ2-7; 7 positions match TRBD1. Looked up from germline, CDR1 is SQVTM and CDR2 is ANQGSEA. The CDR3 has 15 amino acids. V shed 1 base, J shed 6 bases, and the junction held 12 bases outside the gene matches. This chain's CDR3 is CSVEVFNDRAGEQYF. As DNA, the CDR3 is TGCAGCGTTGAAGTCTTTAACGACAGGGCAGGCGAGCAGTACTTC.

This chain uses TRBV7-2 with TRBJ1-6; 7 positions agree with TRBD1. The CDR3 covers 14 residues. Germline lookup yields CDR1 SGHTA and CDR2 FQGNSA. The ends lost 4 bases at V and 10 bases at J; junction bases unmatched: 7. The CDR3 reads CASSSRQGVSPLHF. The CDR3 region has the DNA TGTGCCAGCAGCTCTCGACAGGGAGTCTCACCCCTCCACTTT.

This clonotype has a handful of counts. The chain carries TRBV4-1 and TRBJ1-2, with D possibly being TRBD1 (5 bases). The CDR3 sequence is 15 residues long. V dropped 6 bases and J dropped 7 bases, with 21 bases sitting between them. CDR1 is MGHRA, CDR2 YSYEKL, per germline. The chain's CDR3 is CASRGVYSGRGGYTF. DNA of the CDR3: TGCGCCAGCAGAGGGGTCTATTCAGGTCGGGGTGGCTACACCTTC.

The J gene is TRBJ1-4, the V gene TRBV12-3 or TRBV12-4; D is undetermined. This CDR3 is 12 amino acids long. The V and J ends lost 8 bases and 4 bases respectively, with 8 bases between them. The CDR3 loop is CASGRFNEKLFF. The DNA of the CDR3 is TGTGCCAGCGGACGGTTTAATGAAAAACTGTTTTTT.

This clonotype has only a few counts. V gene TRBV10-3 combines with J gene TRBJ2-6, with TRBD1 matching 8 bases. The V segment lost 7 bases and the J segment 3 bases; nucleotides outside the gene matches: 5. The CDR3 totals 15 residues. Per germline, CDR1 ENHRY and CDR2 SYGVKD. DNA for the CDR3: TGTGCCATCACCCCAGGGGGCGATGGGGCCAACGTCCTGACTTTC. It codes for CAITPGGDGANVLTF.